Listed here are 23 T cell receptor beta chains from one sample, sequenced in a study of blood T cell repertoires in COVID-19. Assay used: immunoSEQ multiplex PCR; TCRdb lists only in-frame clones, some missing. The table lists a few hundred thousand clones, around 92% of them singletons. The specimen sequenced was PBMCs or T cells enriched from blood (not recorded which). Source of these receptors: a woman aged 50 to 60 who had been exposed to COVID-19.

The gene calls are TRBV11-2 and TRBJ2-2; D is perhaps TRBD1 (5 bases). The V end was cut by 1 base, the J end by 1 base, with 7 bases between. This CDR3 has 15 amino acids. Germline loops: CDR1 SGHAT, CDR2 FQNNGV. The DNA of the CDR3 is TGTGCCAGCAGCTTAGCACAGGAGAACACCGGGGAGCTGTTTTTT. Translation gives CASSLAQENTGELFF.

This clone has only one observation. This rearrangement joins TRBV5-6 to TRBJ2-1; tentative D call: TRBD1 (6 bases). Germline V gene lookup returns CDR1 SGHDT and CDR2 YYEEEE. The length of the CDR3 is 16 residues. Trimming left V 1 base short and J 9 bases short, with 20 bases between. The chain's CDR3 is CASSLPRENRAAEQFF. The CDR3 DNA reads as TGTGCCAGCAGCTTGCCCCGAGAAAACAGGGCGGCTGAGCAGTTCTTC.

The chain has TRBV5-4 and TRBJ2-1; the match to TRBD1 covers 11 bases. The CDR3 is made up of 14 amino acids. Unmatched junction bases numbered 4, after V lost 3 bases and J lost 8 bases. Germline loops: CDR1 SGHNT, CDR2 YYREEE (reference sequence). Here the CDR3 DNA reads TGTGCCAGCAGCTCGGGACAGGGGGTCTATGAGCAGTTCTTC. Residues: CASSSGQGVYEQFF. The full variable domain, completed using reference TRBV5-4 and TRBJ2-1, is ETGVTQSPTHLIKTRGQQVTLRCSSQSGHNTVSWYQQALGQGPQFIFQYYREEENGRGNFPPRFSGLQFPNYSSELNVNALELDDSALYLCASSSGQGVYEQFFGPGTRLTVL.

The chain uses TRBV27 and TRBJ2-4; 7 nucleotides align to TRBD1. After removal of 5 bases from V and 8 bases from J, the junction contained 12 bases not matched to a gene. This CDR3 has 15 residues. CDR1 and CDR2 (germline): MNHEY, SMNVEV (reference sequence). In DNA form, the CDR3 reads TGTGCCAGCAGTCCAGACAGGGTTAATAAACACATTCAGTACTTC. Protein: CASSPDRVNKHIQYF.

The gene calls are TRBV7-2 and TRBJ2-1; possible D gene TRBD2, 5 bases. The CDR3 contains 16 residues. CDR1 and CDR2 from the germline V gene are SGHTA and FQGNSA. Trimming left V 4 bases short and J 0 bases short, with 13 bases between. As DNA, the CDR3 is TGTGCCAGCAGCTACCGGGGAGTAAGCTCCTACAATGAGCAGTTCTTC. This gives the protein CASSYRGVSSYNEQFF.

The chain recombines TRBV29-1 with TRBJ1-6; 9 bases fit TRBD1. The CDR3 extends over 13 amino acids. Germline CDR1 is SQVTM and CDR2 is ANQGSEA. Unmatched junction bases numbered 5, after V lost 6 bases and J lost 8 bases. The CDR3 loop is CSVSTGGDSPLHF. The CDR3 DNA follows: TGCAGCGTCTCGACAGGGGGGGATTCACCCCTCCACTTT.

The chain is built from TRBV3-1 (or the pseudogene TRBV3-2) and TRBJ2-7; 9 positions match TRBD1. V was pared by 4 bases and J by 3 bases, with 4 bases of the junction left unmatched. The CDR3 has 14 amino acids. In germline, CDR1 is LGHDT, CDR2 YNNKEL (reference sequence). CDR3 coding DNA: TGTGCCAGCAGCCTAGGACAGGGGTACTACGAGCAGTACTTC. Its protein is CASSLGQGYYEQYF.

The chain is built from TRBV3-1 (or the pseudogene TRBV3-2) and TRBJ2-5; TRBD2 aligns across 14 bases. This CDR3 region has 15 residues. Germline V CDR1 and CDR2: LGHDT, YNNKEL (reference sequence). Trimming removed 9 bases from V and 7 bases from J; junction bases left unmatched: 10. CDR3 region: CASMTSGGAYGTQYF. The DNA for the CDR3 is TGTGCCAGTATGACTAGCGGGGGGGCTTACGGGACCCAGTACTTC.

The CDR3, as DNA: TGTGCCAGCGTCCAGACCCCGGGAGGCTCCTACGAGCAGTACTTC. This gives the protein CASVQTPGGSYEQYF. The chain recombines TRBV5-4 with TRBJ2-7, with 7 nucleotides matching TRBD2. From germline, CDR1 is SGHNT and CDR2 YYREEE (reference sequence). The CDR3 covers 15 residues. The ends lost 7 bases at V and 0 bases at J; junction bases unmatched: 10.

This chain links TRBV28 with TRBJ1-5; D gene unclear. Trimming removed 5 bases from V and 7 bases from J, with 15 bases in between. Germline CDR1 MDHEN, CDR2 SYDVKM. The CDR3 loop spans 14 amino acids. The CDR3 DNA sequence: TGTGCCAGCAGTCCCCGAGGGAAGGGACAGCCCCAGCATTTT. Its protein is CASSPRGKGQPQHF.

The rearrangement links TRBV28 to TRBJ2-7; D may be TRBD1 (6 bases). Germline V gives CDR1 MDHEN, CDR2 SYDVKM. The CDR3 spans 13 residues. V lost 7 bases and J 3 bases, leaving 13 bases between the germline ends. The CDR3 bases are TGTGCCAGCAAGTGGCAGGGACACTACGAGCAGTACTTC. Its protein product is CASKWQGHYEQYF.

The chain couples TRBV7-8 to TRBJ1-6; D call uncertain. The CDR3 consists of 17 residues. The germline V and J ends were trimmed by 2 bases and 0 bases, with 11 bases remaining between them. Germline assignment: CDR1 SGHVS and CDR2 FQNEAQ. The CDR3 loop reads CASSLNLGSSYNSPLHF. The CDR3 coding sequence is TGTGCCAGCAGCTTAAATCTCGGGAGCTCCTATAATTCACCCCTCCACTTT.

The rearrangement uses TRBV4-1 and TRBJ1-4, with a possible D match to TRBD1 (6 bases). The CDR3 is 18 amino acids. V lost 0 bases and J 2 bases, leaving 16 bases between the germline ends. Germline V gene lookup returns CDR1 MGHRA and CDR2 YSYEKL. CDR3 bases: TGCGCCAGCAGCCAAGAACCTACAGGGTCAGCGACTAATGAAAAACTGTTTTTT. It codes for CASSQEPTGSATNEKLFF.

The rearrangement uses TRBV7-8 and TRBJ2-5; TRBD1 aligns across 7 bases. V lost 3 bases and J lost 3; bases outside the gene matches: 4. Per germline, CDR1 SGHVS and CDR2 FQNEAQ. The CDR3 has 14 amino acids. The CDR3 protein is CASSFKQGKETQYF. CDR3 nucleotide sequence: TGTGCCAGCAGCTTCAAACAGGGGAAAGAGACCCAGTACTTC.

The chain employs TRBV5-4 and TRBJ2-5; 7 nucleotides match TRBD1. This CDR3 comprises 14 residues. In germline, CDR1 is SGHNT, CDR2 YYREEE (reference sequence). V dropped 0 bases and J dropped 4; count of bases not matched to a gene: 3. CDR3 loop: CASSLGTGRETQYF. The DNA for the CDR3 is TGTGCCAGCAGCTTGGGGACAGGAAGAGAGACCCAGTACTTC.

The chain recombines TRBV3-1 (or the pseudogene TRBV3-2) with TRBJ2-7, with D possibly matching TRBD2 (5 bases). The CDR3 totals 13 residues. The V end was cut by 3 bases, the J end by 3 bases, with 9 bases between. Germline values: CDR1 LGHDT, CDR2 YNNKEL (reference sequence). CDR3 residues: CASSQLSGYEQYF. The DNA for the CDR3 is TGTGCCAGCAGCCAGCTCAGCGGCTACGAGCAGTACTTC.

The chain recombines TRBV7-9 with TRBJ1-2; TRBD1 might be the D (5 bases). Trimming took off 5 bases at V and 3 bases at J, with 10 bases between the two ends. The CDR3 totals 13 residues. CDR1 and CDR2 (germline): SEHNR, FQNEAQ (reference sequence). DNA for the CDR3: TGTGCCAGCAGCCAGACAGTCGACTATGGCTACACCTTC. It yields the protein CASSQTVDYGYTF. The full variable domain, in which reference TRBV7-9 and TRBJ1-2 provide the parts outside the CDR3, is DTGVSQNPRHKITKRGQNVTFRCDPISEHNRLYWYRQTLGQGPEFLTYFQNEAQLEKSRLLSDRFSAERPKGSFSTLEIQRTEQGDSAMYLCASSQTVDYGYTFGSGTRLTVV.

V gene TRBV5-6 combines with J gene TRBJ2-4, with D perhaps TRBD2 (6 bases). V was trimmed by 1 base and J by 3 bases, leaving 14 bases between them. Germline V gene sequence: CDR1 SGHDT, CDR2 YYEEEE. CDR3 length: 16 residues. The CDR3 reads CASSLSSAQFKNIQYF. The CDR3 DNA sequence: TGTGCCAGCAGCTTGTCTAGCGCCCAATTCAAAAACATTCAGTACTTC.

This chain links TRBV7-9 with TRBJ2-7; TRBD1 is a possible D gene (6 bases). The CDR3 is 16 residues long. Germline CDR1 is SEHNR and CDR2 is FQNEAQ (reference sequence). Trimming shortened V by 0 bases and J by 0 bases, and 12 bases separated the two germline ends. The CDR3 region has the DNA TGTGCCAGCAGCTTAGCTACAGGGTTCGGCTCCTACGAGCAGTACTTC. The encoded protein is CASSLATGFGSYEQYF. Variable domain in full (rest from reference TRBV7-9 and TRBJ2-7): DTGVSQNPRHKITKRGQNVTFRCDPISEHNRLYWYRQTLGQGPEFLTYFQNEAQLEKSRLLSDRFSAERPKGSFSTLEIQRTEQGDSAMYLCASSLATGFGSYEQYFGPGTRLTVT.

This sequence joins TRBV3-1 (or the pseudogene TRBV3-2) and TRBJ1-2; 10 nucleotides align to TRBD1. This CDR3 has 17 residues. The germline CDR1 and CDR2 sequences are LGHDT and YNNKEL (reference sequence). The trim removed 0 bases at V and 6 bases at J, leaving 10 bases unmatched. CDR3 in DNA: TGTGCCAGCAGCCAAGATGTTTCCGACAGGGGGCTACATGGCTACACCTTC. This codes for CASSQDVSDRGLHGYTF.

The chain recombines TRBV10-2 with TRBJ2-7; D might be TRBD1 (6 bases). The CDR3 totals 13 residues. CDR1 is WSHSY, CDR2 SAAADI, per germline. Trimming left V 8 bases short and J 2 bases short, with 13 bases between. This chain's CDR3 is CASGVGATYEQYF. CDR3 DNA: TGCGCCAGCGGAGTGGGGGCTACCTACGAGCAGTACTTC.

This chain uses TRBV6-4 with TRBJ1-2; 9 bases agree with TRBD1. Germline-derived CDR1 and CDR2 are MRHNA and SNTAGT. The ends lost 3 bases at V and 8 bases at J; junction bases unmatched: 7. The CDR3 is 14 amino acids. The CDR3 DNA reads TGTGCCAGCAGTGAGCGCCGGGACAGGGACGGCTACACCTTC. Amino acids: CASSERRDRDGYTF.

This clone appeared a single time. The CDR3, as DNA: TGTGCCAGCAGCCATAGAAGCACCGGGGAGCTGTTTTTT. Residues: CASSHRSTGELFF. The chain recombines TRBV3-1 (or the pseudogene TRBV3-2) with TRBJ2-2; D is unclear. CDR1 LGHDT and CDR2 YNNKEL come from the germline V gene (reference sequence). This CDR3 is 13 amino acids long. Trimming took off 3 bases at V and 4 bases at J, with 6 bases between the two ends.